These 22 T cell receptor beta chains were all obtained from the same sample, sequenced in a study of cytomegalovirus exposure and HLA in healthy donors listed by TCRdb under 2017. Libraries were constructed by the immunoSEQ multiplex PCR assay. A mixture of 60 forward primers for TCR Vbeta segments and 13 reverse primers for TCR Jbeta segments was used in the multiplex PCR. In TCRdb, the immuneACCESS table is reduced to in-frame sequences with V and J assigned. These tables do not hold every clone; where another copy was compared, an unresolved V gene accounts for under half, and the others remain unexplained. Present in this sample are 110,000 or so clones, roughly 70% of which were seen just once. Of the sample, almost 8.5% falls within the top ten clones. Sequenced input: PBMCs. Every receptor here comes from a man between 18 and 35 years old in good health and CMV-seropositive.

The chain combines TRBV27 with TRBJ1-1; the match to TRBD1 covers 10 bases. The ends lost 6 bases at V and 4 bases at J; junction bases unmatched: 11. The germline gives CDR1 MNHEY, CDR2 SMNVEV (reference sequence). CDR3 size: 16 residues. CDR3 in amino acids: CASRPIRDRGATEAFF. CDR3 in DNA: TGTGCCAGCAGACCGATTCGGGACAGGGGAGCCACTGAAGCTTTCTTT.

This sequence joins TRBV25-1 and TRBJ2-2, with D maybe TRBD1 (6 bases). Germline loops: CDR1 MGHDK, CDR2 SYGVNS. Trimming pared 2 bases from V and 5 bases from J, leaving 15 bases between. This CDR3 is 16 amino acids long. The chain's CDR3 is CASSERQARDTGELFF. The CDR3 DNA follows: TGTGCCAGCAGTGAAAGACAGGCCCGAGATACCGGGGAGCTGTTTTTT.

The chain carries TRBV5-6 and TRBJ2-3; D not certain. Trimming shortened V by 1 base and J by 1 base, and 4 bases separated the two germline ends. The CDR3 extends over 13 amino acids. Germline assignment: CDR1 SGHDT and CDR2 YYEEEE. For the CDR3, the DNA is TGTGCCAGCAGCTTGAGAGGCACAGATACGCAGTATTTT. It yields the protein CASSLRGTDTQYF.

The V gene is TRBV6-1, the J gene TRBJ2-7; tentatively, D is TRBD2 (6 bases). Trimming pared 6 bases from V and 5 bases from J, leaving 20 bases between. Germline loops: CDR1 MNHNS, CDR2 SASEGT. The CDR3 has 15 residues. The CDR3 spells CASSKKGSLADEQYV. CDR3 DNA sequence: TGTGCCAGCAGCAAAAAAGGGTCACTAGCAGACGAGCAGTACGTC.

The CDR3 sequence: CATREETQYF. Written as DNA, the CDR3 is TGTGCCACCCGCGAGGAGACCCAGTACTTC. The rearrangement uses TRBV2 and TRBJ2-5; D gene ambiguous. The V and J ends lost 10 bases and 5 bases respectively, with 8 bases between them. Germline values: CDR1 SNHLY, CDR2 FYNNEI. The CDR3 length is 10 residues.

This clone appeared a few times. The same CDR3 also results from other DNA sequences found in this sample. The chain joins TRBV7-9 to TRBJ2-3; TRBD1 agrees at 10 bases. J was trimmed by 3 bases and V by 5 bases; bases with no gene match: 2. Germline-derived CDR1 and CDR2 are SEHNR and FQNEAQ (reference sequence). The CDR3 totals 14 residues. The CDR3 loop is CASSLGQGTDTQYF. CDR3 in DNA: TGTGCCAGCAGCCTGGGACAGGGGACAGATACGCAGTATTTT.

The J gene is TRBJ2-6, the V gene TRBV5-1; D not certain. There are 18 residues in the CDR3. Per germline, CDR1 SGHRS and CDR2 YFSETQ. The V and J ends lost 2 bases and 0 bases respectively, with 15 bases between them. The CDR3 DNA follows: TGCGCCAGCAGCTTAATCCAGGCAGGCTACTCTGGGGCCAACGTCCTGACTTTC. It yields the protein CASSLIQAGYSGANVLTF.

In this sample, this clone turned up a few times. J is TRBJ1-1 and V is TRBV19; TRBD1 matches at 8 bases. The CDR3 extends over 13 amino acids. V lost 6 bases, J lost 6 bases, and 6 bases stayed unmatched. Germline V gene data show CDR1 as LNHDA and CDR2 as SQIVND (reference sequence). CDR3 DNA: TGTGCCAGTAGGGGGCAGGGGGCTCCTGAAGCTTTCTTT. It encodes CASRGQGAPEAFF.

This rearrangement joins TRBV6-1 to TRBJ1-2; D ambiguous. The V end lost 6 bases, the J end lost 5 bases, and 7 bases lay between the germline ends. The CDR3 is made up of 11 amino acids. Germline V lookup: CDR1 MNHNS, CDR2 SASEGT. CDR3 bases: TGTGCCAGCAGCCGGGGATATGGCTACACCTTC. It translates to CASSRGYGYTF.

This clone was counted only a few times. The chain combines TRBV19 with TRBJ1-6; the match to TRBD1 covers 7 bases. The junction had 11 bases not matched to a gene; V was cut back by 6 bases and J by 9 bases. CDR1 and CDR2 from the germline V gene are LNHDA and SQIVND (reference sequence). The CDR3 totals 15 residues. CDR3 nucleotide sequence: TGTGCCAGTAGCCTCGACAGGGTGGTGGGTTCACCCCTCCACTTT. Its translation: CASSLDRVVGSPLHF.

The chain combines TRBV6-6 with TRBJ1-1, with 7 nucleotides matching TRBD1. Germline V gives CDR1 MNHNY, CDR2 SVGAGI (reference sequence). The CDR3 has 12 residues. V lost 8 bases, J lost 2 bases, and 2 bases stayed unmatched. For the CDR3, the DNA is TGTGCCAGCGGACAGGTCAACACTGAAGCTTTCTTT. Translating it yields CASGQVNTEAFF.

The CDR3 nucleotides read TGCGCCAGCAGCTTCGACAGGGGTGATGAAAAACTGTTTTTT. Amino acid sequence: CASSFDRGDEKLFF. The chain employs TRBV5-1 and TRBJ1-4; TRBD1 matches 8 bases. The CDR3 is 14 amino acids. Germline V gene sequence: CDR1 SGHRS, CDR2 YFSETQ. Trimming at V came to 2 bases and at J to 6 bases, leaving 3 bases not matched to a gene.

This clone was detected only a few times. CDR3 in DNA: TGTGCCAGCAGTGGGGGGACAGCTTATTCACCCCTCCACTTT. Protein sequence: CASSGGTAYSPLHF. The chain joins TRBV25-1 to TRBJ1-6; 7 bases agree with TRBD1. The CDR3 consists of 14 residues. The trim removed 4 bases at V and 8 bases at J, leaving 5 bases unmatched. Per germline, CDR1 MGHDK and CDR2 SYGVNS.

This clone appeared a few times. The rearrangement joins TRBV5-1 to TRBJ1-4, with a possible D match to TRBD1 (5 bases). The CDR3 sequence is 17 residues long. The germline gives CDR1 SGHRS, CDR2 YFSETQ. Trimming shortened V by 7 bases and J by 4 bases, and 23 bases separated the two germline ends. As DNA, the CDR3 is TGCGCCAGCCCCCCTTTGGAGGGGCGCCGGCATAATGAAAAACTGTTTTTT. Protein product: CASPPLEGRRHNEKLFF.

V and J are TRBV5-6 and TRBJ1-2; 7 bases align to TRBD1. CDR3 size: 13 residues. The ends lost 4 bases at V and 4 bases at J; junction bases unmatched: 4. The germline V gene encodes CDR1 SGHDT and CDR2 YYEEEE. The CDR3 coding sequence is TGTGCCAGCAGCCCCGGGACAGCCTATGGCTACACCTTC. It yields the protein CASSPGTAYGYTF.

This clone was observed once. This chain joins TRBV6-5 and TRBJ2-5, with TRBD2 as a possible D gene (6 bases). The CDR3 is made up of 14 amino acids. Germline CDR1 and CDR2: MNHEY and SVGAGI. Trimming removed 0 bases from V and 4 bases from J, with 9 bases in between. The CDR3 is CASSYSRDGETQYF. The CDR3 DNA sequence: TGTGCCAGCAGTTACTCGCGGGATGGAGAGACCCAGTACTTC.

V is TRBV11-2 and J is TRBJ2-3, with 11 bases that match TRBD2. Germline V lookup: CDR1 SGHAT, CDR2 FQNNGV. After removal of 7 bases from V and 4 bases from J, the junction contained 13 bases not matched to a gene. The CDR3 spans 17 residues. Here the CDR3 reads CASIKSNLAGGPDTQYF. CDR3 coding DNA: TGTGCCAGCATCAAATCTAATCTAGCGGGGGGCCCAGATACGCAGTATTTT.

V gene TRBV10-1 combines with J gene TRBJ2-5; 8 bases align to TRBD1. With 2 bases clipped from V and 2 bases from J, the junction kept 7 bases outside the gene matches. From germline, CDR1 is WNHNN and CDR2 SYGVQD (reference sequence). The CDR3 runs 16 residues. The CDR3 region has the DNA TGCGCCAGCAGTGAGGACAGGGGAAGCTGGCAAGAGACCCAGTACTTC. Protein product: CASSEDRGSWQETQYF.

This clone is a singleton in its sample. Written as DNA, the CDR3 is TGCAGCGTTGAAGGGCAAGAGGAGTACCAAGAGACCCAGTACTTC. Protein product: CSVEGQEEYQETQYF. The chain joins TRBV29-1 to TRBJ2-5; no definite D call. V lost 1 base, J lost 0 bases, and 12 bases lay in between. In germline, CDR1 is SQVTM, CDR2 ANQGSEA. The CDR3 contains 15 residues.

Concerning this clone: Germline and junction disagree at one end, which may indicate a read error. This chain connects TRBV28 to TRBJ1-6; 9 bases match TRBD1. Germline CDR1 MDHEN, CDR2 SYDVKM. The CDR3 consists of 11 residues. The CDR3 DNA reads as TGTGCCAGCAGTTCCTCCGGGACAGGGAGATTT. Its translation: CASSSSGTGRF.

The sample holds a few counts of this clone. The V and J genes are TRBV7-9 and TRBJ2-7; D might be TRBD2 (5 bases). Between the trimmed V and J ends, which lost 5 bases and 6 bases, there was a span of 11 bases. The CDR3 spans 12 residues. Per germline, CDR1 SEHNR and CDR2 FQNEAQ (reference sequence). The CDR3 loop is CASSQDWSEQYV. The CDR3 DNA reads TGTGCCAGCAGCCAGGACTGGAGCGAGCAGTACGTC.

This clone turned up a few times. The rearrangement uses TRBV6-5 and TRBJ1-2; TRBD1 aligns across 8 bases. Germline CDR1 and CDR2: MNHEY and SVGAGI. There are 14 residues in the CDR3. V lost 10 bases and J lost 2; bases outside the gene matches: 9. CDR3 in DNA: TGTGCCACGAGCCGGACAGGGCTAAACTATGGCTACACCTTC. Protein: CATSRTGLNYGYTF.